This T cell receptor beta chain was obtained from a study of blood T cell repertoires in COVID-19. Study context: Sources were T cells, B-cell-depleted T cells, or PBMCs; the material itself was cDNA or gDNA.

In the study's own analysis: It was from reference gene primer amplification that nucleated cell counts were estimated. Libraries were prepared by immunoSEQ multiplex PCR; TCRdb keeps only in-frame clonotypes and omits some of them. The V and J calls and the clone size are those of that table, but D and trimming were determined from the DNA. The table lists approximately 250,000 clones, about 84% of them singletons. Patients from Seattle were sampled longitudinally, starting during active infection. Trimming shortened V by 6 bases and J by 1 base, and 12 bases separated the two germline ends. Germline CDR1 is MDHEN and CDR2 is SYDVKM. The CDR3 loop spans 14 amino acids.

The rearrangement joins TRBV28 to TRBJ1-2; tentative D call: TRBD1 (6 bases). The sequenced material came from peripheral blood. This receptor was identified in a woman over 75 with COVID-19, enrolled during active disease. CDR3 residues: CASRAGVFNYGYTF. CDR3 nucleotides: TGTGCCAGCAGAGCAGGGGTTTTTAACTATGGCTACACCTTC.